These 29 T cell receptor beta chains were sequenced from one sample in a study of blood T cell repertoires in COVID-19. Clones were read by immunoSEQ multiplex PCR, and TCRdb kept only the in-frame ones, dropping some. This sample has 200,000 or so clones, with about 85% found just once. Sequencing was carried out using PBMCs or T cells enriched from blood (not recorded which). The source is a man aged 25-40 years who had recovered from COVID-19.

The chain carries TRBV5-8 and TRBJ2-1, with a possible D match to TRBD1 (6 bases). The germline V gene encodes CDR1 SGHTS and CDR2 YDEGEE. The CDR3 spans 14 residues. The V end lost 4 bases, the J end lost 6 bases, and 14 bases lay between the germline ends. The CDR3 nucleotides read TGTGCCAGCAGCAGGCAGGGGCCATCCAATGAGCAGTTCTTC. Amino acid sequence: CASSRQGPSNEQFF.

This sequence joins TRBV4-3 and TRBJ1-6; D not certain. Between the trimmed V and J ends, which lost 3 bases and 0 bases, there was a span of 3 bases. CDR1 LGHNA and CDR2 YSLEER come from the germline V gene. The CDR3 runs 14 residues. This CDR3 is CASSQSSYNSPLHF. The DNA for the CDR3 is TGCGCCAGCAGCCAGAGCTCCTATAATTCACCCCTCCACTTT.

This clone is a singleton in its sample. This sequence joins TRBV12-3 or TRBV12-4 and TRBJ2-1; a weak D match, TRBD2 (6 bases). This CDR3 is built from 11 residues. The germline V and J ends were trimmed by 5 bases and 10 bases, with 9 bases remaining between them. The DNA for the CDR3 is TGTGCCAGCAGTCCCGGGAGAGAGCAGTTCTTC. Its translation: CASSPGREQFF.

The chain's CDR3 is CASSYAPPSGGNTIYF. The DNA of the CDR3 is TGTGCCAGCAGCTACGCGCCGCCCTCGGGTGGAAACACCATATATTTT. The chain combines TRBV6-6 with TRBJ1-3; D gene uncertain. The V end was cut by 6 bases, the J end by 3 bases, with 18 bases between. The CDR3 is made up of 16 amino acids. Germline CDR1 is MNHNY and CDR2 is SVGAGI (reference sequence).

This rearrangement joins TRBV7-2 to TRBJ1-2; D not certain. The CDR3 has 13 amino acids. Germline V gene lookup returns CDR1 SGHTA and CDR2 FQGNSA. V dropped 6 bases and J dropped 11 bases, with 19 bases sitting between them. Here the CDR3 DNA reads TGTGCCAGCAGGCCCGGCAGACTATCTCCTTACACCTTC. This translates into CASRPGRLSPYTF.

In its sample, this clone was seen a few times. The chain carries TRBV12-3 or TRBV12-4 and TRBJ1-2; D not resolved. This CDR3 contains 11 residues. Trimming took off 6 bases at V and 0 bases at J, with 2 bases between the two ends. The CDR3 nucleotides are TGTGCCAGCAGCACTAACTATGGCTACACCTTC. It translates to CASSTNYGYTF.

The chain uses TRBV2 and TRBJ2-2, with D possibly being TRBD1 (6 bases). Trimming shortened V by 7 bases and J by 3 bases, and 15 bases separated the two germline ends. Germline CDR1 reads SNHLY; CDR2 reads FYNNEI. The CDR3 totals 15 residues. The CDR3 protein is CASTPQGMYTGELFF. DNA of the CDR3: TGTGCCAGCACTCCTCAGGGGATGTACACCGGGGAGCTGTTTTTT.

The chain's CDR3 is CASSFLEQGYGYTF. CDR3 in DNA: TGTGCCAGCAGCTTCCTGGAACAGGGTTATGGCTACACCTTC. The chain has TRBV7-2 and TRBJ1-2; D possibly corresponds to TRBD1 (6 bases). V gave up 3 bases and J gave up 5 bases, with 13 bases separating them. The CDR3 totals 14 residues. From germline, CDR1 is SGHTA and CDR2 FQGNSA.

V usage is TRBV3-1 (or the pseudogene TRBV3-2) and J usage is TRBJ1-1, with 8 positions matching TRBD1. There are 14 residues in the CDR3. Germline V gives CDR1 LGHDT, CDR2 YNNKEL (reference sequence). V was clipped by 2 bases and J by 11 bases; unmatched bases: 10. CDR3: CASSQRTGLLGAFF. The CDR3 coding sequence is TGTGCCAGCAGCCAAAGGACAGGGCTTCTTGGTGCTTTCTTT.

CDR3 loop: CASSPPGINYGYTF. The CDR3 DNA reads as TGTGCCAGTAGTCCGCCAGGGATCAACTATGGCTACACCTTC. The rearrangement links TRBV19 to TRBJ1-2; perhaps TRBD1 as D (5 bases). CDR1 and CDR2 (germline): LNHDA, SQIVND (reference sequence). This CDR3 comprises 14 residues. Trimming removed 5 bases from V and 2 bases from J, with 12 bases in between.

The chain recombines TRBV5-4 with TRBJ2-3; D gene ambiguous. This CDR3 region has 13 residues. V was trimmed by 0 bases and J by 6 bases, leaving 8 bases between them. Germline V lookup: CDR1 SGHNT, CDR2 YYREEE (reference sequence). The CDR3 is CASSLVAVDTQYF. In nucleotides, the CDR3 is TGTGCCAGCAGCTTGGTGGCCGTCGATACGCAGTATTTT.

The gene calls are TRBV21-1 and TRBJ2-1; TRBD2 was called by the table and not checked on the DNA. TRBV21-1 is reported as a pseudogene. The CDR3 extends over 17 amino acids. The CDR3 reads CASNEVRLGGFRDEQFF. Written as DNA, the CDR3 is TGTGCCAGCAATGAGGTACGGTTGGGGGGGTTTCGCGATGAGCAGTTCTTC.

CDR3 residues: CASSLSGSNQPQHF. The DNA for the CDR3 is TGTGCCAGCAGTTTGAGCGGGTCCAATCAGCCCCAGCATTTT. This chain joins TRBV6-5 and TRBJ1-5; the D is unclear. V was pared by 4 bases and J by 3 bases, with 10 bases between. The germline gives CDR1 MNHEY, CDR2 SVGAGI. The CDR3 has 14 residues.

This clone showed up just a few times. The CDR3 DNA reads as TGTGCCAGCACCCAGGGCGCAACTAATGAAAAACTGTTTTTT. Encoded protein: CASTQGATNEKLFF. The chain links TRBV7-9 to TRBJ1-4, with D possibly being TRBD1 (5 bases). The CDR3 contains 14 residues. The V end was cut by 7 bases, the J end by 0 bases, with 9 bases between. CDR1 is SEHNR, CDR2 FQNEAQ, per germline (reference sequence).

The chain couples TRBV28 to TRBJ2-7; 7 bases align to TRBD2. Trimming removed 6 bases from V and 1 base from J; junction bases left unmatched: 12. The CDR3 contains 16 residues. CDR1 and CDR2 (germline): MDHEN, SYDVKM. The CDR3 region has the DNA TGTGCCAGCAGCCTTGGCGGGCGGGAGAGATCCTACGAGCAGTACTTC. Protein product: CASSLGGRERSYEQYF.

This clone appeared a few times. The V and J genes are TRBV5-4 and TRBJ1-1; D unclear. CDR1 is SGHNT and CDR2 is YYREEE in the germline V gene (reference sequence). This CDR3 has 14 residues. V lost 0 bases, J lost 1 base, and 7 bases lay in between. CDR3: CASSLDLKNTEAFF. CDR3 sequence (DNA): TGTGCCAGCAGCTTGGACTTAAAGAACACTGAAGCTTTCTTT.

The CDR3 spells CASSGQYGYTF. The CDR3 bases are TGTGCCAGCAGTGGACAGTATGGCTACACCTTC. The chain joins TRBV12-3 or TRBV12-4 to TRBJ1-2, with a weak D call TRBD1 (6 bases). V lost 5 bases, J lost 5 bases, and 6 bases lay in between. The CDR3 contains 11 residues.

This chain connects TRBV28 to TRBJ2-7; TRBD1 is a possible D gene (5 bases). Looked up from germline, CDR1 is MDHEN and CDR2 is SYDVKM. CDR3 size: 13 residues. Trimming left V 3 bases short and J 3 bases short, with 9 bases between. The CDR3 bases are TGTGCCAGCAGTTTGGGGCACGACTACGAGCAGTACTTC. As protein: CASSLGHDYEQYF.

This clone was observed a single time. The chain links TRBV2 to TRBJ2-1; possible D gene TRBD1, 6 bases. The V end lost 9 bases, the J end lost 2 bases, and 14 bases lay between the germline ends. The CDR3 loop spans 14 amino acids. The germline V gene encodes CDR1 SNHLY and CDR2 FYNNEI. The CDR3 spells CASTGQGAYNEQFF. DNA of the CDR3: TGTGCCAGTACGGGACAAGGAGCCTACAATGAGCAGTTCTTC.

The chain couples TRBV3-1 (or the pseudogene TRBV3-2) to TRBJ2-2; perhaps TRBD2 as D (6 bases). Trimming took off 0 bases at V and 1 base at J, with 12 bases between the two ends. CDR1 and CDR2 from the germline V gene are LGHDT and YNNKEL (reference sequence). The CDR3 is 17 amino acids. Here the CDR3 DNA reads TGTGCCAGCAGCCAAGATTCGGGACTGCTGAACACCGGGGAGCTGTTTTTT. It yields the protein CASSQDSGLLNTGELFF.

The V gene is TRBV2, the J gene TRBJ2-6, with TRBD2 as a possible D gene (5 bases). V gave up 2 bases and J gave up 0 bases, with 5 bases separating them. CDR1 is SNHLY, CDR2 FYNNEI, per germline. This CDR3 has 15 amino acids. The CDR3 region has the DNA TGTGCCAGCAGTGAACGGGGCTCTGGGGCCAACGTCCTGACTTTC. It is translated as CASSERGSGANVLTF.

The chain combines TRBV5-4 with TRBJ2-6; TRBD2 matches 8 bases. The V and J ends lost 4 bases and 0 bases, in that order; junction bases with no gene match: 12. Germline assignment: CDR1 SGHNT and CDR2 YYREEE (reference sequence). The CDR3 covers 19 residues. The CDR3 protein is CASSPGGTARHSGANVLTF. The CDR3 DNA follows: TGTGCCAGCAGCCCGGGGGGGACGGCTAGACACTCTGGGGCCAACGTCCTGACTTTC.

This sequence joins TRBV29-1 and TRBJ2-7; D is uncertain. This CDR3 spans 13 amino acids. V dropped 1 base and J dropped 2 bases, with 9 bases sitting between them. Germline values: CDR1 SQVTM, CDR2 ANQGSEA. CDR3 residues: CSVEGRQTYEQYF. The DNA of the CDR3 is TGCAGCGTTGAAGGCAGGCAAACCTACGAGCAGTACTTC.

This clone was counted a single time. The V gene is TRBV15, the J gene TRBJ1-3; D not certain. CDR1 and CDR2 (germline): LNHNV, YYDKDF (reference sequence). The V end lost 1 base, the J end lost 0 bases, and 4 bases lay between the germline ends. The CDR3 is 14 amino acids. For the CDR3, the DNA is TGTGCCACCAGCAGAGCAGGCTCTGGAAACACCATATATTTT. Its protein product is CATSRAGSGNTIYF.

The chain couples TRBV11-2 to TRBJ2-1; D might be TRBD2 (6 bases). Trimming cost V 1 base and J 2 bases, with 12 bases left between them. Germline CDR1 reads SGHAT; CDR2 reads FQNNGV. The CDR3 spans 16 residues. DNA for the CDR3: TGTGCCAGCAGCTTAGGGGCGGGGTGGCCCTACAATGAGCAGTTCTTC. Translation gives CASSLGAGWPYNEQFF.

The chain uses TRBV19 and TRBJ1-2; D is undetermined. CDR1 and CDR2 from the germline V gene are LNHDA and SQIVND (reference sequence). V lost 4 bases and J 6 bases, leaving 6 bases between the germline ends. The CDR3 is made up of 11 amino acids. The CDR3 sequence is CASSRRDGYTF. For the CDR3, the DNA is TGTGCCAGTAGTAGGCGGGATGGCTACACCTTC.

V and J are TRBV10-3 and TRBJ1-1, with TRBD1 as a possible D gene (5 bases). Looked up from germline, CDR1 is ENHRY and CDR2 is SYGVKD. Trimming shortened V by 3 bases and J by 7 bases, and 6 bases separated the two germline ends. There are 11 residues in the CDR3. The CDR3 here is CAISERGEAFF. CDR3 DNA: TGTGCCATCAGTGAAAGGGGTGAAGCTTTCTTT.

The chain uses TRBV6-5 and TRBJ2-7; tentative D call: TRBD1 (5 bases). The germline gives CDR1 MNHEY, CDR2 SVGAGI. Trimming took 2 bases from V and 7 from J, leaving 9 bases between them. The CDR3 contains 12 residues. CDR3: CASSYPNREQYF. Written as DNA, the CDR3 is TGTGCCAGCAGTTACCCGAACAGGGAGCAGTACTTC.

This rearrangement joins TRBV19 to TRBJ1-4, with unresolved D. Germline lookup yields CDR1 LNHDA and CDR2 SQIVND (reference sequence). The CDR3 length is 12 residues. V gave up 4 bases and J gave up 8 bases, with 8 bases separating them. This chain's CDR3 is CASSTWAEKLFF. Here the CDR3 DNA reads TGTGCCAGTAGTACCTGGGCCGAAAAACTGTTTTTT.